The sequence of this T cell receptor (beta chain) was determined in a study of beta chain features in type 1 diabetes. There are a few counts of this clone. The antigen remains unidentified. Study results and limitations: The question left open here concerned HLA type influencing TCRB rearrangement.

Trimming left V 6 bases short and J 4 bases short, with 9 bases between. The V gene's germline CDR1 is LNHDA and CDR2 SQIVND (reference sequence). CDR3 length equals 12 residues. cDNA synthesis used the whole RNA isolate, giving expressed TCRB sequences. Clones were sequenced by immunoSEQ multiplex PCR, and TCRdb holds only the in-frame ones, with some missing. The sample lists under 250,000 clones, around 14% seen once, with around 0.03% in the top ten. The sample was naive CD4+ T cells from blood. V gene TRBV19 combines with J gene TRBJ1-2, with a tentative D call TRBD1 (5 bases). The sequence derives from a woman in her forties in good health. This chain's CDR3 is CASRGLAYGYTF. DNA of the CDR3: TGTGCCAGTAGGGGACTAGCCTATGGCTACACCTTC. The entire variable domain, with the rest obtained from reference TRBV19 and TRBJ1-2, is as follows: DGGITQSPKYLFRKEGQNVTLSCEQNLNHDAMYWYRQDPGQGLRLIYYSQIVNDFQKGDIAEGYSVSREKKESFPLTVTSAQKNPTAFYLCASRGLAYGYTFGSGTRLTVV.